This is a list of T cell receptor beta chains from one sample in a study of blood T cell repertoires in COVID-19. Data came from immunoSEQ multiplex PCR; TCRdb stores just in-frame clones and leaves some out. The table includes more than 150,000 clones, about 86% detected once. The sequencing input was peripheral blood. These receptors were obtained from a man between 25 and 39 years old with active or convalescent COVID-19. Each CDR3 is given with its conserved first and last residue. The D gene is left open where the match is weak. Not all rows give a size; the values are once, few, many and, for expanded clones, a class.

TRBV4-1,NA,NA,TRBJ2-7,CASSQETLAQSYEQYF,TGCGCCAGCAGCCAAGAGACCCTAGCGCAATCCTACGAGCAGTACTTC
TRBV6-4,NA,NA,TRBJ1-1,CASSDPRARRGTEAFF,TGTGCCAGCAGTGACCCCCGGGCCAGAAGGGGCACTGAAGCTTTCTTT
TRBV6-1,few,NA,TRBJ2-1,CASSETSGDYNEQFF,TGTGCCAGCAGTGAAACGAGCGGAGACTACAATGAGCAGTTCTTC
TRBV4-3,NA,NA,TRBJ2-7,CASSQEAAGGYEQYF,TGCGCCAGCAGCCAAGAGGCTGCAGGGGGGTACGAGCAGTACTTC
TRBV6-6,NA,TRBD1,TRBJ1-6,CASRQGTGRQNSPLHF,TGTGCCAGCAGACAGGGGACAGGGCGGCAGAATTCACCCCTCCACTTT
TRBV6-5,NA,NA,TRBJ1-5,CASSSGTHQPQHF,TGTGCCAGCAGTAGCGGGACCCATCAGCCCCAGCATTTT
TRBV28,NA,NA,TRBJ2-6,CASRLQGNLPGANVLTF,TGTGCCAGCAGGCTACAGGGAAATCTCCCTGGGGCCAACGTCCTGACTTTC
TRBV11-3,NA,TRBD2,TRBJ2-7,CASSLGLAEGPYEQYF,TGTGCCAGCAGCTTAGGACTAGCGGAGGGACCCTACGAGCAGTACTTC
TRBV15,NA,NA,TRBJ2-3,CATSGGSSTQYF,TGTGCCACCAGCGGGGGGTCGAGTACGCAGTATTTT
TRBV7-9,NA,NA,TRBJ2-5,CASSHTGSRETQYF,TGTGCCAGCAGCCATACCGGGAGCCGGGAGACCCAGTACTTC
TRBV20-1,NA,NA,TRBJ1-2,CSASHSLGGLNYGYTF,TGCAGTGCTAGTCATTCGCTGGGGGGGCTGAACTATGGCTACACCTTC
TRBV6-5,NA,NA,TRBJ1-1,CASRGSRGDTEAFF,TGTGCCAGCAGGGGATCCAGGGGCGACACTGAAGCTTTCTTT
TRBV28,few,TRBD1,TRBJ1-2,CASSLGGAGGGNYGYTF,TGTGCCAGCAGTTTAGGTGGGGCAGGGGGAGGTAACTATGGCTACACCTTC
TRBV30,once,NA,TRBJ1-5,CAWSVGPGEPQHF,TGTGCCTGGAGTGTAGGGCCGGGGGAGCCCCAGCATTTT
TRBV7-9,NA,NA,TRBJ1-1,CASSLVSAEAFF,TGTGCCAGCAGCTTAGTGTCCGCTGAAGCTTTCTTT
TRBV7-9,NA,NA,TRBJ1-6,CASSEPGNSPLHF,TGTGCCAGCAGCGAACCCGGTAATTCACCCCTCCACTTT
TRBV29-1,NA,NA,TRBJ2-3,CSVQGRVTDTQYF,TGCAGCGTCCAGGGGAGGGTCACAGATACGCAGTATTTT
TRBV10-1,NA,TRBD2,TRBJ2-1,CASSSGLAQNEQFF,TGCGCCAGCAGTTCCGGACTAGCGCAAAATGAGCAGTTCTTC
TRBV18,NA,NA,TRBJ2-3,CASSPGGRGGADTQYF,TGTGCCAGCTCACCCGGCGGCCGGGGTGGAGCAGATACGCAGTATTTT
TRBV18,NA,NA,TRBJ1-1,CASSPQGDTEAFF,TGTGCCAGCTCACCCCAGGGTGACACTGAAGCTTTCTTT
TRBV24-1,NA,TRBD1,TRBJ2-1,CATSDSRQGDHNEQFF,TGTGCCACCAGTGATAGTAGACAGGGGGACCACAATGAGCAGTTCTTC
TRBV5-1,NA,TRBD1,TRBJ1-3,CASSLGGTVNTIYF,TGCGCCAGCAGCTTGGGTGGGACAGTCAACACCATATATTTT